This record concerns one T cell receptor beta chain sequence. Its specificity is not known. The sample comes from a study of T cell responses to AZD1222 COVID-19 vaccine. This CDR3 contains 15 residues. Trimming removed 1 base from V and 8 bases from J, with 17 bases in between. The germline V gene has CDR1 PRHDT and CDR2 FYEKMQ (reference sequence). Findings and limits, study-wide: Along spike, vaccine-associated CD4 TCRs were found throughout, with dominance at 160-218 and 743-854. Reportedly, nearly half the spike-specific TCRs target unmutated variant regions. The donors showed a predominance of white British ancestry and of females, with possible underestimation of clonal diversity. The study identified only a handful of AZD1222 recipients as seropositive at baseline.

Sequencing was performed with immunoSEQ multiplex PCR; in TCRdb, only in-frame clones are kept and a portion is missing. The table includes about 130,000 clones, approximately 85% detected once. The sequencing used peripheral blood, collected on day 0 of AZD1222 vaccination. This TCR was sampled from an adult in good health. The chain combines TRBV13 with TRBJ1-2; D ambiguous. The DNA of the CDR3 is TGTGCCAGCAGCTTAGCGGCCCTTCGGCACGAGGGCTACACCTTC. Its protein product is CASSLAALRHEGYTF.